Each of the 31 T cell receptor beta chains below was sequenced from the same sample in a study of blood T cells in healthy people across ages. A second PCR, run for about 6 to 11 cycles, used a sample-barcoded 5' primer plus a J-beta primer mix. Via MiXCR, TCRdb re-called the 5' RACE reads, giving one row per CDR3 protein. The sample includes some 850,000 distinct CDR3 sequences, about 26% of them seen just once. The sample also formed part of further work on T cells of mothers and their children.

The sample taken for sequencing was blood. These receptors all stem from a boy younger than 18 in good health.

The rearrangement links TRBV4-1 to TRBJ2-3; 12 bases are shared with TRBD2. This CDR3 contains 16 residues. V was pared by 4 bases and J by 0 bases, with 2 bases of the junction left unmatched. Germline V gene sequence: CDR1 MGHRA, CDR2 YSYEKL. CDR3 sequence reads: CASSLGTSGSTDTQYF. The CDR3 DNA reads as TGCGCCAGCAGCCTCGGGACTAGCGGGAGCACAGATACGCAGTATTTT.

This clonotype turned up a few times. The rearrangement joins TRBV28 to TRBJ2-7, with 7 bases fitting TRBD1. Germline V CDR1 and CDR2: MDHEN, SYDVKM. The CDR3 length is 16 residues. V lost 5 bases to trimming and J lost 2 bases; unmatched junction nucleotides: 12. Here the CDR3 reads CASSHHPGTDTYEQYF. CDR3 sequence (DNA): TGTGCCAGCAGTCACCACCCCGGGACAGACACCTACGAGCAGTACTTC. The full variable domain, rest sourced from reference TRBV28 and TRBJ2-7, is DVKVTQSSRYLVKRTGEKVFLECVQDMDHENMFWYRQDPGLGLRLIYFSYDVKMKEKGDIPEGYSVSREKKERFSLILESASTNQTSMYLCASSHHPGTDTYEQYFGPGTRLTVT.

The chain joins TRBV20-1 to TRBJ2-3, with TRBD1 as a possible D gene (5 bases). V lost 7 bases, J lost 5 bases, and 10 bases lay in between. Germline CDR1 is DFQATT and CDR2 is SNEGSKA (reference sequence). The CDR3 length is 11 residues. The CDR3 protein is CSVGPGDTQYF. The CDR3 DNA sequence: TGCAGTGTGGGGCCCGGAGATACGCAGTATTTT.

For this clonotype: A clone one base away is much larger, so this may be a read error. V and J are TRBV12-3 or TRBV12-4 and TRBJ2-3; the D gene is possibly TRBD2 (6 bases). V lost 1 base, J lost 6 bases, and 11 bases lay in between. This CDR3 is built from 14 residues. This CDR3 is CASSLGVGGDTQYF. In nucleotides, the CDR3 is TGTGCCAGCAGTTTAGGCGTGGGAGGCGATACGCAGTATTTT.

This clonotype was picked up a small number of times. This rearrangement joins TRBV10-2 to TRBJ2-5; D could derive from TRBD1 or TRBD2 (5 bases each). TRBJ2-1 matches the DNA end more closely, so the J call is doubtful. The CDR3 has 16 amino acids. Germline V CDR1 and CDR2: WSHSY, SAAADI. This chain's CDR3 is CASSLWSGTPGNEQFF. Here the CDR3 DNA reads TGCGCCAGCAGTTTGTGGTCGGGGACCCCGGGCAATGAGCAGTTCTTC.

This clonotype has only a few counts. This chain joins TRBV11-2 and TRBJ1-2; D perhaps matches TRBD1 (5 bases). CDR3 length: 16 residues. V was cut by 2 bases and J by 8 bases, with 21 bases left in between. CDR1 is SGHAT and CDR2 is FQNNGV in the germline V gene. In nucleotides, the CDR3 is TGTGCCAGCAGCTTACCCCACCGCCCCAGGGACTGGGGCTACACCTTC. This translates into CASSLPHRPRDWGYTF.

This chain uses TRBV29-1 with TRBJ2-5; tentatively, D is TRBD2 (6 bases). Near its end, the DNA agrees better with TRBJ2-1, so the J call may be wrong. This CDR3 region has 13 residues. Germline assignment: CDR1 SQVTM and CDR2 ANQGSEA. The CDR3 DNA reads TGCAGCGGTTGGGGGGAGTTCTACAATGAGCAGTTCTTC. It translates to CSGWGEFYNEQFF.

The chain links TRBV28 to TRBJ2-7; D might be TRBD2 (5 bases). V was trimmed by 7 bases and J by 7 bases, leaving 14 bases between them. The CDR3 length is 12 residues. CDR1 MDHEN and CDR2 SYDVKM come from the germline V gene. The CDR3 region is CASTSGSGEQYF. CDR3 coding DNA: TGTGCCAGCACCTCGGGATCCGGGGAGCAGTACTTC.

The chain has TRBV7-9 and TRBJ2-3; the match to TRBD2 covers 11 bases. The junction had 10 bases not matched to a gene; V was cut back by 3 bases and J by 2 bases. Germline CDR1 and CDR2: SEHNR and FQNEAQ (reference sequence). The CDR3 extends over 18 amino acids. In DNA, the CDR3 is TGTGCCAGCAGCTTTGGACCTCTAGCGGGGGGCATCACAGATACGCAGTATTTT. It is translated as CASSFGPLAGGITDTQYF.

This clonotype has a count of ten or more. This chain links TRBV6-5 with TRBJ2-3, with D possibly matching TRBD1 (5 bases). The CDR3 length is 15 residues. The germline V and J ends were trimmed by 6 bases and 4 bases, with 17 bases remaining between them. The germline V gene has CDR1 MNHEY and CDR2 SVGAGI. CDR3 coding DNA: TGTGCCAGCAGCCGAGCCGACAGATTCGCAGATACGCAGTATTTT. Its protein is CASSRADRFADTQYF.

The chain employs TRBV20-1 and TRBJ1-5; no reliable D call. Trimming pared 6 bases from V and 0 bases from J, leaving 6 bases between. Germline lookup yields CDR1 DFQATT and CDR2 SNEGSKA (reference sequence). CDR3 length equals 12 residues. CDR3 coding DNA: TGCAGTGCGCAGTATAGCAATCAGCCCCAGCATTTT. This translates into CSAQYSNQPQHF.

This clonotype was counted many times. This chain joins TRBV20-1 and TRBJ2-5; 8 bases are a match to TRBD2. From germline, CDR1 is DFQATT and CDR2 SNEGSKA (reference sequence). J was trimmed by 3 bases and V by 3 bases; bases with no gene match: 6. CDR3 length equals 14 residues. CDR3 protein: CSASPWRGEETQYF. The CDR3 bases are TGCAGTGCTAGCCCCTGGCGGGGGGAAGAGACCCAGTACTTC.

This clonotype was observed once. The V gene is TRBV15, the J gene TRBJ1-6; TRBD1 agrees at 7 bases. Germline lookup yields CDR1 LNHNV and CDR2 YYDKDF (reference sequence). Losses at the gene ends were 2 bases for V and 7 bases for J; bases not matched to a gene: 8. The CDR3 is made up of 16 amino acids. DNA of the CDR3: TGTGCCACCAGCAGACTACCGGGACAGACGAATTCACCCCTCCACTTT. Amino acids: CATSRLPGQTNSPLHF.

The rearrangement uses TRBV3-1 and TRBJ2-3; no definite D call. This CDR3 contains 13 residues. CDR1 and CDR2 (germline): LGHDT, YNNKEL (reference sequence). Trimming left V 1 base short and J 5 bases short, with 7 bases between. The CDR3 loop is CASSQAPGDTQYF. Written as DNA, the CDR3 is TGTGCCAGCAGCCAAGCCCCCGGAGATACGCAGTATTTT.

The chain combines TRBV4-1 with TRBJ2-7; maybe TRBD2 (6 bases). This CDR3 has 16 amino acids. Germline-derived CDR1 and CDR2 are MGHRA and YSYEKL. V shed 1 base and J shed 4 bases, with 17 bases lying between them. Here the CDR3 reads CASSQVHAGTRYEQYF. The DNA of the CDR3 is TGCGCCAGCAGCCAAGTACATGCGGGGACTCGATACGAGCAGTACTTC.

This clonotype has only a few counts. The rearrangement links TRBV29-1 to TRBJ2-7; D is unresolved. CDR3 length equals 11 residues. CDR1 and CDR2 (germline): SQVTM, ANQGSEA. V lost 3 bases, J lost 7 bases, and 10 bases lay in between. The CDR3 nucleotides are TGCAGCGTTGATGCGAGGCGTGAGCAGTACTTC. Protein product: CSVDARREQYF.

The chain links TRBV5-1 to TRBJ2-1, with 10 bases that match TRBD2. Germline V gene sequence: CDR1 SGHRS, CDR2 YFSETQ. V lost 3 bases, J lost 7 bases, and 10 bases stayed unmatched. The CDR3 has 16 amino acids. CDR3 in amino acids: CASSSQGAGGGNEQFF. CDR3 bases: TGCGCCAGCAGCTCCCAGGGAGCGGGGGGGGGTAATGAGCAGTTCTTC.

V gene TRBV7-2 combines with J gene TRBJ1-1; D gene ambiguous. From germline, CDR1 is SGHTA and CDR2 FQGNSA. The CDR3 loop spans 12 amino acids. Trimming pared 4 bases from V and 7 bases from J, leaving 10 bases between. The CDR3 sequence: CASSSRHNEAFF. The CDR3 DNA follows: TGTGCCAGCAGCTCCCGACACAATGAAGCTTTCTTT.

This clonotype was observed a few times. The CDR3 reads CSVEGAGSTDTQYF. The CDR3 DNA follows: TGCAGCGTTGAAGGGGCAGGGAGCACAGATACGCAGTATTTT. The V call is TRBV29-1, the J call TRBJ2-3; maybe TRBD1 (5 bases). CDR3 length: 14 residues. V was pared by 1 base and J by 0 bases, with 8 bases between. Germline values: CDR1 SQVTM, CDR2 ANQGSEA.

This chain links TRBV2 with TRBJ2-5; the D is unclear. The CDR3 consists of 13 residues. Germline V gene data show CDR1 as SNHLY and CDR2 as FYNNEI. Deletions cut 6 bases from V and 1 base from J, with 9 bases between. CDR3 DNA: TGTGCCAGCAGGGACGGACCCCAAGAGACCCAGTACTTC. Its translation is CASRDGPQETQYF.

The chain couples TRBV12-3 or TRBV12-4 to TRBJ1-2; maybe TRBD1 (5 bases). This CDR3 region has 14 residues. Between the trimmed V and J ends, which lost 5 bases and 2 bases, there was a span of 12 bases. CDR3 DNA: TGTGCCAGCAGTCCTACAGGCACCAACTATGGCTACACCTTC. Its translation: CASSPTGTNYGYTF.

The rearrangement links TRBV2 to TRBJ1-1, with 8 bases lining up with TRBD1. This CDR3 contains 18 residues. V lost 5 bases and J lost 0; bases outside the gene matches: 14. The V gene's germline CDR1 is SNHLY and CDR2 FYNNEI. The CDR3 here is CASSFHGQGLKVNTEAFF. The CDR3 bases are TGTGCCAGCAGTTTCCATGGACAGGGCCTTAAGGTGAACACTGAAGCTTTCTTT.

The gene calls are TRBV6-5 and TRBJ2-1, with 8 bases identical to TRBD2. This CDR3 is 17 amino acids long. The V gene's germline CDR1 is MNHEY and CDR2 SVGAGI. The V segment lost 2 bases and the J segment 4 bases; nucleotides outside the gene matches: 10. CDR3 in amino acids: CASSYRAGGLFYNEQFF. As DNA, the CDR3 is TGTGCCAGCAGTTACCGGGCGGGGGGCCTTTTTTACAATGAGCAGTTCTTC.

This clonotype has a handful of counts. This chain connects TRBV20-1 to TRBJ2-7, with D uncertain. Germline CDR1 DFQATT, CDR2 SNEGSKA (reference sequence). This CDR3 contains 12 residues. The germline V and J ends were trimmed by 4 bases and 5 bases, with 12 bases remaining between them. The CDR3 nucleotides are TGCAGTGCTACTGGGCAGGTTCACGAGCAGTACTTC. Protein: CSATGQVHEQYF.

The chain is built from TRBV20-1 and TRBJ2-7, with D unclear. Germline lookup yields CDR1 DFQATT and CDR2 SNEGSKA (reference sequence). This CDR3 is 11 amino acids long. The V and J ends lost 7 bases and 3 bases respectively, with 10 bases between them. The CDR3 DNA sequence: TGCAGTGTGGGCAGATACTACGAGCAGTACTTC. This gives the protein CSVGRYYEQYF.

This chain connects TRBV18 to TRBJ1-1, with TRBD1 matching 9 bases. CDR1 and CDR2 (germline): KGHSH, LQKENI. The CDR3 is 15 residues long. With V trimmed by 4 bases and J by 0 bases, 3 bases remained unmatched. CDR3 residues: CASSRDRVMNTEAFF. The CDR3 DNA reads TGTGCCAGCTCACGGGACAGGGTTATGAACACTGAAGCTTTCTTT.

This chain joins TRBV12-3 or TRBV12-4 and TRBJ2-5, with 10 positions matching TRBD2. The last part of the DNA fits TRBJ2-7 better; the J call may be wrong. The CDR3 length is 15 residues. CDR3 amino acids: CASSFFASGSYEQYF. The CDR3 coding sequence is TGTGCCAGCAGTTTCTTCGCTAGCGGGAGCTACGAGCAGTACTTC.

The rearrangement uses TRBV10-3 and TRBJ2-7; D is perhaps TRBD1 (8 bases). V gave up 11 bases and J gave up 5 bases, with 16 bases separating them. CDR3 length equals 12 residues. Germline values: CDR1 ENHRY, CDR2 SYGVKD. CDR3 residues: CAAGAGGDEQYF. In DNA form, the CDR3 reads TGTGCCGCGGGGGCAGGGGGCGACGAGCAGTACTTC.

Only a few counts were recorded for this clonotype. Here the CDR3 DNA reads TGTGCCAGCAGCCGACGACTAGCGATATACAATGAGCAGTTCTTC. It specifies CASSRRLAIYNEQFF. This rearrangement joins TRBV12-3 or TRBV12-4 to TRBJ2-5, with 8 nucleotides matching TRBD2. The J call is uncertain, as TRBJ2-1 better fits the DNA end. The CDR3 is 15 amino acids.

This clonotype appeared a few times. The chain joins TRBV20-1 to TRBJ2-5, with 9 nucleotides matching TRBD2. CDR3 length: 16 residues. The germline gives CDR1 DFQATT, CDR2 SNEGSKA (reference sequence). J was trimmed by 0 bases and V by 0 bases; bases with no gene match: 5. CDR3: CSAREVAGAYQETQYF. CDR3 DNA: TGCAGTGCTAGAGAGGTAGCGGGGGCGTACCAAGAGACCCAGTACTTC.

The chain links TRBV20-1 to TRBJ1-1; unclear D gene. Germline CDR1 DFQATT, CDR2 SNEGSKA (reference sequence). Trimming took 0 bases from V and 12 from J, leaving 11 bases between them. The CDR3 length is 11 residues. In DNA form, the CDR3 reads TGCAGTGCTAGAGAACACAAGACCTCTTTCTTT. The encoded protein is CSAREHKTSFF.